The 17 T cell receptor beta chains reported below all come from one sample, sequenced in a study of T cells after yellow fever vaccination. A single record per CDR3 protein comes from TCRdb applying MiXCR to the 5' RACE reads. The sample records around 53,000 distinct CDR3 sequences, 6.5% to 8% being singletons. The material was CD8+ T cells not binding an NS4B(214-222) dextramer, sorted from PBMCs, obtained about 41 days after the first yellow fever vaccination. All receptors derive from a young man who received the YFV17D yellow fever vaccine.

V gene TRBV5-5 combines with J gene TRBJ2-3; D might be TRBD1 or TRBD2, each matching 6 bases. The V gene's germline CDR1 is SGHKS and CDR2 YYEKEE (reference sequence). The CDR3 consists of 16 residues. The germline V and J ends were trimmed by 5 bases and 5 bases, with 21 bases remaining between them. This CDR3 is CASRRGIYGGGDTQYF. CDR3 nucleotide sequence: TGTGCCAGCAGGAGGGGGATTTACGGGGGCGGAGATACGCAGTATTTT.

The chain joins TRBV4-2 to TRBJ1-5, with D unclear. The germline CDR1 and CDR2 sequences are LGHNA and YNFKEQ. The CDR3 consists of 15 residues. The V gene lost 1 base and the J gene lost 1 base, with 8 bases spanning the gap. CDR3 DNA: TGTGCCAGCAGCCAAGTGCGAAGCAGCAATCAGCCCCAGCATTTT. It yields the protein CASSQVRSSNQPQHF.

This clonotype came up a few times. The CDR3 spells CSVEDYQGGYGYTF. DNA of the CDR3: TGCAGCGTTGAAGATTACCAGGGTGGCTATGGCTACACCTTC. The J gene is TRBJ1-2, the V gene TRBV29-1, with a possible D match to TRBD1 (5 bases). V was trimmed by 0 bases and J by 4 bases, leaving 12 bases between them. This CDR3 has 14 residues. Germline loops: CDR1 SQVTM, CDR2 ANQGSEA.

This clonotype appeared many times. The chain joins TRBV7-2 to TRBJ2-1, with TRBD1 as a possible D gene (6 bases). This CDR3 comprises 15 residues. CDR1 is SGHTA and CDR2 is FQGNSA in the germline V gene. V shed 3 bases and J shed 0 bases, with 9 bases lying between them. The CDR3 DNA sequence: TGTGCCAGCAGCTTTACAGGGAGCTCCTACAATGAGCAGTTCTTC. Protein: CASSFTGSSYNEQFF. Combining the CDR3 with reference TRBV7-2 and TRBJ2-1 gives the whole variable domain GAGVSQSPSNKVTEKGKDVELRCDPISGHTALYWYRQSLGQGLEFLIYFQGNSAPDKSGLPSDRFSAERTGGSVSTLTIQRTQQEDSAVYLCASSFTGSSYNEQFFGPGTRLTVL.

This clonotype was observed a handful of times. The chain is built from TRBV3-1 and TRBJ2-5, with 11 positions matching TRBD2. This CDR3 spans 16 amino acids. Germline-derived CDR1 and CDR2 are LGHDT and YNNKEL (reference sequence). Trimming removed 4 bases from V and 2 bases from J; junction bases left unmatched: 6. CDR3 in amino acids: CASSRVAGGRQETQYF. In DNA, the CDR3 is TGTGCCAGCAGCCGAGTAGCGGGGGGGCGACAAGAGACCCAGTACTTC.

This clonotype was counted a few times. The J gene is TRBJ2-3, the V gene TRBV18; 10 bases fit TRBD1. Germline values: CDR1 KGHSH, CDR2 LQKENI. The ends lost 2 bases at V and 6 bases at J; junction bases unmatched: 14. The CDR3 extends over 18 amino acids. For the CDR3, the DNA is TGTGCCAGCTCACCATGGAATCCCCGGGACAGGGGAGAGGATACGCAGTATTTT. It translates to CASSPWNPRDRGEDTQYF.

In this sample, this clonotype turned up a few times. As DNA, the CDR3 is TGCGCCAGCAGCCAAGATAAGCGGGGGGGCCGAAATGAGCAGTTCTTC. Its protein is CASSQDKRGGRNEQFF. This chain links TRBV4-3 with TRBJ2-1; TRBD2 matches 10 bases. Trimming took 0 bases from V and 7 from J; bases not matched to a gene: 6. This CDR3 comprises 16 residues. CDR1 and CDR2 from the germline V gene are LGHNA and YSLEER.

This clonotype was seen repeatedly, ten times or more. The V call is TRBV19, the J call TRBJ1-2; D gene ambiguous. The CDR3 is 13 residues long. Germline assignment: CDR1 LNHDA and CDR2 SQIVND (reference sequence). Trimming took 3 bases from V and 4 from J, leaving 9 bases between them. The CDR3 spells CASSISFGYGYTF. CDR3 DNA sequence: TGTGCCAGTAGTATTTCGTTCGGCTATGGCTACACCTTC. The full variable domain, its missing parts supplied by reference TRBV19 and TRBJ1-2, is DGGITQSPKYLFRKEGQNVTLSCEQNLNHDAMYWYRQDPGQGLRLIYYSQIVNDFQKGDIAEGYSVSREKKESFPLTVTSAQKNPTAFYLCASSISFGYGYTFGSGTRLTVV.

This clonotype was seen many times. The CDR3 region is CASSLDLGSYEQYF. In DNA, the CDR3 is TGTGCCAGCAGCTTGGACCTGGGCTCCTACGAGCAGTACTTC. The chain has TRBV7-2 and TRBJ2-7; D is unclear. CDR1 and CDR2 (germline): SGHTA, FQGNSA. CDR3 length equals 14 residues. Trimming left V 3 bases short and J 0 bases short, with 9 bases between.

The chain joins TRBV9 to TRBJ2-2; D call uncertain. This CDR3 comprises 15 residues. Germline V CDR1 and CDR2: SGDLS, YYNGEE. V lost 2 bases and J 1 base, leaving 9 bases between the germline ends. CDR3 amino acids: CASSVRAQNTGELFF. Written as DNA, the CDR3 is TGTGCCAGCAGCGTCCGGGCCCAGAACACCGGGGAGCTGTTTTTT.

This clonotype has a handful of counts. The J gene is TRBJ2-5, the V gene TRBV5-4, with TRBD2 matching over 10 bases. With 4 bases clipped from V and 5 bases from J, the junction kept 8 bases outside the gene matches. The CDR3 extends over 15 amino acids. Per the germline V gene, CDR1 is SGHNT and CDR2 is YYREEE (reference sequence). CDR3 amino acids: CASSPSGGAGETQYF. CDR3 nucleotide sequence: TGTGCCAGCAGCCCGAGCGGGGGGGCGGGGGAGACCCAGTACTTC. The whole variable domain, filled in from reference TRBV5-4 and TRBJ2-5, reads ETGVTQSPTHLIKTRGQQVTLRCSSQSGHNTVSWYQQALGQGPQFIFQYYREEENGRGNFPPRFSGLQFPNYSSELNVNALELDDSALYLCASSPSGGAGETQYFGPGTRLLVL.

This clonotype was seen more than once but under ten times. This chain's CDR3 is CASSSLTHGFEKLFF. CDR3 nucleotide sequence: TGTGCCAGCAGTTCCCTCACCCACGGGTTTGAAAAACTGTTTTTT. V gene TRBV27 combines with J gene TRBJ1-4; D remains unclear. CDR3 length equals 15 residues. Germline V CDR1 and CDR2: MNHEY, SMNVEV (reference sequence). V dropped 4 bases and J dropped 7 bases, with 16 bases sitting between them.

V usage is TRBV7-8 and J usage is TRBJ2-1, with 8 bases fitting TRBD2. There are 15 residues in the CDR3. Germline CDR1 SGHVS, CDR2 FQNEAQ. The V gene end was trimmed by 6 bases and the J gene end by 2 bases; junction bases not matched to a gene: 6. The DNA of the CDR3 is TGTGCCAGCAGGTACGGGGGGGCCGCCTACAATGAGCAGTTCTTC. Translated, it gives CASRYGGAAYNEQFF. Based on the CDR3 plus reference TRBV7-8 and TRBJ2-1, the full variable domain is GAGVSQSPRYKVAKRGQDVALRCDPISGHVSLFWYQQALGQGPEFLTYFQNEAQLDKSGLPSDRFFAERPEGSVSTLKIQRTQQEDSAVYLCASRYGGAAYNEQFFGPGTRLTVL.

This clonotype occurred a few times. The genes are TRBV9 and TRBJ2-7; D might be TRBD1 or TRBD2, each matching 5 bases. This CDR3 is 12 amino acids long. Germline values: CDR1 SGDLS, CDR2 YYNGEE. Trimming removed 0 bases from V and 6 bases from J, with 7 bases in between. The CDR3 DNA reads TGTGCCAGCAGCGTAGAGAGGGGCGAGCAGTACTTC. Translated: CASSVERGEQYF.

This clonotype was counted only a few times. J is TRBJ1-2 and V is TRBV4-2; no clear D. V lost 0 bases to trimming and J lost 0 bases, with 5 bases between them. The CDR3 is made up of 14 amino acids. CDR1 is LGHNA and CDR2 is YNFKEQ in the germline V gene. This CDR3 is CASSQEGSNYGYTF. CDR3 sequence (DNA): TGTGCCAGCAGCCAAGAAGGGTCTAACTATGGCTACACCTTC.

This clonotype appeared many times. V and J are TRBV20-1 and TRBJ1-1; TRBD1 might be the D (6 bases). Germline CDR1 and CDR2: DFQATT and SNEGSKA (reference sequence). The V and J ends lost 3 bases and 5 bases respectively, with 13 bases between them. The CDR3 is 13 amino acids. CDR3 sequence reads: CSASTGGETEAFF. The CDR3 DNA reads as TGCAGTGCTAGTACGGGGGGCGAAACTGAAGCTTTCTTT.

The chain uses TRBV21-1 and TRBJ2-3; the table's D gene call, TRBD1, was not cross checked with the DNA. TRBV21-1 corresponds to a pseudogene. CDR3 length: 13 amino acids. CDR3 region: CASSLKGPDTQYF. DNA for the CDR3: TGTGCCAGCAGCTTAAAGGGACCAGATACGCAGTATTTT.